This entry describes one T cell receptor (beta chain). Clones were sequenced by immunoSEQ multiplex PCR, and TCRdb holds only the in-frame ones, with some missing. This sample has 40,000 to 60,000 clones, with approximately 93% found just once. The sample comes from a study of T cell changes during pregnancy in multiple sclerosis. The CDR3 totals 15 residues. V dropped 1 base and J dropped 3 bases, with 14 bases sitting between them. Per germline, CDR1 SGHDT and CDR2 YYEEEE. The receptor comes from a female donor with multiple sclerosis, enrolled in a pregnancy study. The chain has TRBV5-6 and TRBJ2-7; possible D gene TRBD1, 6 bases. The sample here was CD4+ T cells from peripheral blood mononuclear cells, taken in the third trimester of pregnancy. The CDR3 spells CASSLLGQSSYEQYF. The CDR3 nucleotides read TGTGCCAGCAGCTTGCTCGGACAGAGTAGCTACGAGCAGTACTTC.